This TCR beta chain was captured by sequencing in a study of early T cells in non-severe SARS-CoV-2 infection. The overall study: Sequencing was performed on bulk RNA from unsorted whole blood, leaving chains unpaired.

The CDR3 length is 12 residues. Deletions cut 5 bases from V and 8 bases from J, with 10 bases between. In germline, CDR1 is LNHNV, CDR2 YYDKDF (reference sequence). MiXCR, run by TCRdb on the 5' RACE reads, gives a single entry per CDR3 protein. In the table there are 88,000 or so distinct CDR3 sequences, more than 13% of which are singletons. This clonotype has more than one count but fewer than ten. As yet, its antigen is unknown. Broader study findings: Reliance on VDJdb matching favored anti-spike CD8 responses; private and CD4 specificities were missed.

The sample comprised whole blood. This chain joins TRBV15 and TRBJ2-1; D not resolved. This receptor was taken from an adult who was a healthcare worker with PCR-confirmed SARS-CoV-2 infection or an uninfected control (not recorded which). CDR3 sequence reads: CATSVEQDEQFF. As DNA, the CDR3 is TGTGCCACCAGCGTAGAGCAGGATGAGCAGTTCTTC.